This record concerns one TCR beta chain sequence. Original processing notes: For nucleated cells, counts were estimated from reference gene primer amplification. Sequenced by immunoSEQ multiplex PCR; TCRdb stores in-frame clones only, minus some. Clonal size and the V and J genes are those of that table, whereas D and trimming came from the DNA. This sample carries approximately 380,000 clones, about 89% of them seen once, and the ten largest clones take 0.8% to 0.9%. Everyone who took part was roughly 18 to 95 years old, and they came from about two dozen US areas. The study recruited exposed participants who had met a COVID-19 case within 2 weeks before entry. Germline loops: CDR1 KGHSH, CDR2 LQKENI. The CDR3 has 15 amino acids. V was pared by 3 bases and J by 0 bases, with 9 bases between. The data originate from a study of blood T cell repertoires in COVID-19.

Sequencing was done on a sample of PBMCs or T cells enriched from blood (not recorded which). The receptor was isolated from a woman aged 40 to 49 who had been exposed to COVID-19. The chain has TRBV18 and TRBJ1-3; no clear D gene. The CDR3 sequence: CASSPGPSSGNTIYF. DNA for the CDR3: TGTGCCAGCTCACCGGGCCCCTCCTCTGGAAACACCATATATTTT.